This entry is about one T cell receptor (beta chain). The sample comes from a study of blood T cell repertoires in COVID-19. The V gene's germline CDR1 is MDHEN and CDR2 SYDVKM. This CDR3 comprises 15 residues. V was shortened by 2 bases and J by 4 bases, with 15 bases between the two germline ends. The table came from immunoSEQ multiplex PCR; TCRdb's copy has only in-frame clones and leaves some out. This table holds about 250,000 clones, almost 90% found once. The receptor's source is an older man with acute or convalescent COVID-19. Source material: peripheral blood. The chain couples TRBV28 to TRBJ2-7; D perhaps matches TRBD2 (6 bases). CDR3 DNA: TGTGCCAGCAGTTTACTTACGGGAGCGGCTTACGAGCAGTACTTC. Encoded protein: CASSLLTGAAYEQYF.